This T cell receptor (beta chain) was sequenced for a study of cytomegalovirus exposure and HLA in healthy donors. Notes on the study in general: Per a prior analysis, the majority of TCR beta V segments were productive roughly 90% or roughly 30% of the time. It was reported that TCR beta sequences correctly inferred the HLA-A and HLA-B alleles for most subjects. In vitro confirmation showed a few CMV-associated chains to be CMV antigen specific.

The CDR3 runs to 15 residues. V was clipped by 2 bases and J by 5 bases, with 16 bases between them. The V gene's germline CDR1 is LNHNV and CDR2 YYDKDF (reference sequence). PCR employed 60 Vbeta and 13 Jbeta primers. TCRdb keeps only in-frame clones here, not all; method: immunoSEQ multiplex PCR. This table holds about 43,000 clones, over 75% found once. A few counts support this clone. Its target is not known. Donors counted as nominally healthy when sampled, yet unrecorded immune exposures were likely. The J gene is TRBJ2-7, the V gene TRBV15; D is perhaps TRBD1 (7 bases). Sequenced material: PBMCs. This TCR was sampled from a man aged 45-60 years in good health and CMV-seronegative. CDR3 amino acids: CATSRYRGGIDEQYF. The CDR3 bases are TGTGCCACCAGCAGATACAGGGGAGGTATTGACGAGCAGTACTTC.